A single sample is the source of the 19 T cell receptor beta chains below, sequenced in a study of cytomegalovirus exposure and HLA in healthy donors. The PCR made use of 60 Vbeta and 13 Jbeta primers. Sequencing was performed with immunoSEQ multiplex PCR; in TCRdb, only in-frame clones are kept and a portion is missing. The sample carries over 150,000 clones, around 81% recorded once. The specimen was PBMCs. Receptors were obtained from a woman between 35 and 50 years old in good health and CMV-seropositive.

V and J are TRBV30 and TRBJ2-3; 9 nucleotides match TRBD2. The CDR3 has 15 residues. Trimming removed 1 base from V and 8 bases from J; junction bases left unmatched: 10. CDR1 and CDR2 (germline): GTSNPN, SVGIG (reference sequence). The chain's CDR3 is CAWSGASGGPGTQYF. The CDR3 DNA sequence: TGTGCCTGGAGTGGGGCGAGCGGGGGGCCTGGTACGCAGTATTTT.

This clone was detected once. V is TRBV5-6 and J is TRBJ2-1; 9 bases agree with TRBD2. Germline loops: CDR1 SGHDT, CDR2 YYEEEE. J lost 7 bases, V lost 2 bases, and 10 bases had no gene match. CDR3 length equals 16 residues. In nucleotides, the CDR3 is TGTGCCAGCAGCTTAAACTTAGCGGGAGCGGGGAATGAGCAGTTCTTC. Translating it yields CASSLNLAGAGNEQFF.

The V and J genes are TRBV30 and TRBJ1-2, with no clear D. Germline values: CDR1 GTSNPN, CDR2 SVGIG (reference sequence). Trimming pared 0 bases from V and 7 bases from J, leaving 6 bases between. This CDR3 spans 11 amino acids. The CDR3 DNA reads as TGTGCCTGGAGTGTACTCCTTGGCTACACCTTC. It encodes CAWSVLLGYTF.

To note about this clone: The junction differs from germline at one of its ends, possibly a read error. The CDR3 loop is CAGSLGPNQPQHF. CDR3 bases: TGCGCTGGATCTTTGGGGCCTAATCAGCCCCAGCATTTT. This chain connects TRBV30 to TRBJ1-5, with a possible D match to TRBD1 (5 bases). The CDR3 length is 13 residues. CDR1 and CDR2 from the germline V gene are GTSNPN and SVGIG (reference sequence).

The chain combines TRBV14 with TRBJ2-7; TRBD2 agrees at 13 bases. The trim removed 3 bases at V and 3 bases at J, leaving 5 bases unmatched. The germline CDR1 and CDR2 sequences are SGHDN and FVKESK. This CDR3 region has 16 residues. The CDR3 reads CASSHFGTSGNYEQYF. CDR3 in DNA: TGTGCCAGCAGCCATTTCGGGACTAGCGGGAACTACGAGCAGTACTTC.

The genes are TRBV2 and TRBJ2-7; TRBD1 matches 7 bases. Per germline, CDR1 SNHLY and CDR2 FYNNEI. This CDR3 spans 13 amino acids. Unmatched junction bases numbered 8, after V lost 6 bases and J lost 6 bases. This CDR3 is CASRQTGNPEQYF. Written as DNA, the CDR3 is TGTGCCAGCAGGCAGACAGGGAACCCCGAGCAGTACTTC.

This clone was recorded once. This chain connects TRBV30 to TRBJ1-5; the D gene is possibly TRBD1 (5 bases). V lost 1 base to trimming and J lost 4 bases, with 11 bases between them. Germline V gene sequence: CDR1 GTSNPN, CDR2 SVGIG (reference sequence). The CDR3 is 14 residues long. This chain's CDR3 is CAWSGATENQPQHF. The CDR3 DNA reads TGTGCCTGGAGTGGGGCGACAGAGAATCAGCCCCAGCATTTT.

This clone was seen a handful of times. Mismatch with germline at one junction end may stem from a read error. The chain combines TRBV19 with TRBJ2-1; 7 bases match TRBD2. This CDR3 comprises 15 residues. Germline CDR1 LNHDA, CDR2 SQIVND (reference sequence). The CDR3 bases are TGTGCCACCCAGGGTGGGCTAGCGGCCTACAGTGAGCAGTTCTTC. Its translation: CATQGGLAAYSEQFF.

The gene calls are TRBV19 and TRBJ2-1; a weak D match, TRBD1 (6 bases). This CDR3 region has 14 residues. CDR1 and CDR2 (germline): LNHDA, SQIVND (reference sequence). Trimming cost V 5 bases and J 9 bases, with 17 bases left between them. The CDR3 loop is CASSVTLRGGEQFF. Written as DNA, the CDR3 is TGTGCCAGTAGTGTAACCCTCAGGGGCGGTGAGCAGTTCTTC.

This clone was recorded a few times. In DNA, the CDR3 is TGTGCCAGCAGCTTAGGGGCGGGCTCCTACGAGCAGTACTTC. This sequence encodes CASSLGAGSYEQYF. This rearrangement joins TRBV11-3 to TRBJ2-7; tentative D call: TRBD2 (5 bases). The CDR3 loop spans 14 amino acids. Trimming removed 1 base from V and 0 bases from J, with 7 bases in between. The germline CDR1 and CDR2 sequences are SGHNT and YENEEA.

The rearrangement links TRBV6-4 to TRBJ2-1; 9 nucleotides line up with TRBD2. The ends lost 5 bases at V and 7 bases at J; junction bases unmatched: 6. The CDR3 is made up of 14 amino acids. Germline CDR1 and CDR2: MRHNA and SNTAGT. The CDR3 region is CASSTGSGRNEQFF. DNA for the CDR3: TGTGCCAGCAGTACGGGTAGCGGGAGAAATGAGCAGTTCTTC.

The chain has TRBV7-8 and TRBJ2-2; the D gene is possibly TRBD2 (6 bases). Germline V gene data show CDR1 as SGHVS and CDR2 as FQNEAQ. CDR3 length: 15 amino acids. Trimming took 6 bases from V and 1 from J, leaving 12 bases between them. The CDR3 here is CASRFAGKNTGELFF. The CDR3 DNA reads TGTGCCAGCAGATTTGCGGGGAAGAACACCGGGGAGCTGTTTTTT.

This clone was seen only a few times. The rearrangement uses TRBV29-1 and TRBJ2-7, with TRBD1 matching 7 bases. V was pared by 4 bases and J by 0 bases, with 3 bases of the junction left unmatched. The CDR3 has 13 residues. Germline V gene lookup returns CDR1 SQVTM and CDR2 ANQGSEA. The CDR3 DNA follows: TGCAGCGTTGGGACAGGACCCTCCTACGAGCAGTACTTC. It yields the protein CSVGTGPSYEQYF.

As regards this clone: The sample contains more than one DNA sequence encoding this CDR3. The chain joins TRBV5-1 to TRBJ2-3; D gene unclear. The ends were cut back, 0 bases at V and 3 bases at J, with 5 bases in the middle. This CDR3 region has 13 residues. Germline CDR1 reads SGHRS; CDR2 reads YFSETQ. DNA of the CDR3: TGCGCCAGCAGCTTGGGAGGAACAGATACGCAGTATTTT. Residues: CASSLGGTDTQYF.

This chain uses TRBV5-1 with TRBJ2-7; D is possibly TRBD1 (6 bases). There are 16 residues in the CDR3. The ends were cut back, 0 bases at V and 2 bases at J, with 15 bases in the middle. Looked up from germline, CDR1 is SGHRS and CDR2 is YFSETQ. CDR3 in DNA: TGCGCCAGCAGCTTGGTCGCGACAGGACGGACCTACGAGCAGTACTTC. Its protein is CASSLVATGRTYEQYF.

The chain combines TRBV30 with TRBJ1-2; no definite D call. The germline CDR1 and CDR2 sequences are GTSNPN and SVGIG (reference sequence). The V gene lost 2 bases and the J gene lost 7 bases, with 14 bases spanning the gap. CDR3 size: 13 residues. Here the CDR3 reads CAWSPEGRGGYTF. The CDR3 DNA reads TGTGCCTGGAGTCCCGAGGGTCGTGGTGGCTACACCTTC. Combining the CDR3 with reference TRBV30 and TRBJ1-2 gives the whole variable domain SQTIHQWPATLVQPVGSPLSLECTVEGTSNPNLYWYRQAAGRGLQLLFYSVGIGQISSEVPQNLSASRPQDRQFILSSKKLLLSDSGFYLCAWSPEGRGGYTFGSGTRLTVV.

The rearrangement joins TRBV12-5 to TRBJ2-3, with 12 bases matching TRBD2. The ends lost 1 base at V and 0 bases at J; junction bases unmatched: 5. Per germline, CDR1 LGHNT and CDR2 FRNRAP. The CDR3 consists of 18 residues. The CDR3 region is CASGLAWTSGTSTDTQYF. The DNA of the CDR3 is TGTGCTAGTGGTTTGGCCTGGACTAGCGGGACTAGCACAGATACGCAGTATTTT. The full variable domain, in which reference TRBV12-5 and TRBJ2-3 provide the parts outside the CDR3, is DARVTQTPRHKVTEMGQEVTMRCQPILGHNTVFWYRQTMMQGLELLAYFRNRAPLDDSGMPKDRFSAEMPDATLATLKIQPSEPRDSAVYFCASGLAWTSGTSTDTQYFGPGTRLTVL.

This chain joins TRBV5-1 and TRBJ1-6; 9 nucleotides agree with TRBD1. The CDR3 is 15 amino acids. After removal of 0 bases from V and 7 bases from J, the junction contained 2 bases not matched to a gene. Germline CDR1 and CDR2: SGHRS and YFSETQ. CDR3 residues: CASSLAGTGNSPLHF. In nucleotides, the CDR3 is TGCGCCAGCAGCTTGGCAGGGACAGGGAATTCACCCCTCCACTTT.

This chain joins TRBV27 and TRBJ2-1, with D possibly matching TRBD2 (5 bases). There are 11 residues in the CDR3. Trimming pared 2 bases from V and 12 bases from J, leaving 8 bases between. Per the germline V gene, CDR1 is MNHEY and CDR2 is SMNVEV (reference sequence). The CDR3 bases are TGTGCCAGCAGTTTAGGAGGCTCGCAGTTCTTC. Protein: CASSLGGSQFF.